These 7 T cell receptor beta chains share one sample of origin, sequenced in a study of shared T cell receptors in the human thymus. Data came from immunoSEQ multiplex PCR; TCRdb stores just in-frame clones and leaves some out. The sample holds under 700,000 clones, around 78% seen once. These same data were also listed under a study on human thymus T cells.

The sample comprised thymocytes. These receptor sequences come from a boy in the first two years of life with a congenital heart defect.

The chain joins TRBV9 to TRBJ1-1, with a weak D call TRBD1 (5 bases). The CDR3 is 18 amino acids. The V end lost 0 bases, the J end lost 1 base, and 19 bases lay between the germline ends. Looked up from germline, CDR1 is SGDLS and CDR2 is YYNGEE. This CDR3 reads CASSVGSDGQGPNTEAFF. The CDR3 DNA sequence: TGTGCCAGCAGCGTAGGATCCGATGGGCAGGGCCCGAACACTGAAGCTTTCTTT.

The chain recombines TRBV7-3 with TRBJ2-2; tentatively, D is TRBD2 (5 bases). The CDR3 is 16 residues long. The germline V and J ends were trimmed by 4 bases and 4 bases, with 16 bases remaining between them. Germline CDR1 reads SGHTA; CDR2 reads FQGTGA. For the CDR3, the DNA is TGTGCCAGCAGCTCCGCCCGGGGTTCGCTCACCGGGGAGCTGTTTTTT. It yields the protein CASSSARGSLTGELFF.

The chain combines TRBV25-1 with TRBJ1-5; 8 bases map to TRBD1. This CDR3 contains 18 residues. J was trimmed by 6 bases and V by 6 bases; bases with no gene match: 19. CDR1 is MGHDK and CDR2 is SYGVNS in the germline V gene. The CDR3 sequence is CASSPNGGGQESAQPQHF. CDR3 bases: TGTGCCAGCAGCCCAAATGGGGGGGGACAGGAGAGCGCTCAGCCCCAGCATTTT.

The V call is TRBV27, the J call TRBJ2-2; no clear D. The CDR3 is made up of 15 amino acids. From germline, CDR1 is MNHEY and CDR2 SMNVEV (reference sequence). V was trimmed by 6 bases and J by 0 bases, leaving 11 bases between them. DNA for the CDR3: TGTGCCAGCAGCCTAGGTCACACGAACACCGGGGAGCTGTTTTTT. Translating gives CASSLGHTNTGELFF.

This chain connects TRBV11-3 to TRBJ2-3, with TRBD2 as a possible D gene (6 bases). Trimming left V 5 bases short and J 5 bases short, with 14 bases between. This CDR3 is built from 14 residues. Germline CDR1 reads SGHNT; CDR2 reads YENEEA. This chain's CDR3 is CASSVSGHEDTQYF. CDR3 nucleotides: TGTGCCAGCAGCGTTAGCGGCCATGAAGATACGCAGTATTTT.

V usage is TRBV6-5 and J usage is TRBJ2-7, with D tentatively TRBD1 (5 bases). This CDR3 region has 16 residues. The V and J ends lost 3 bases and 0 bases respectively, with 15 bases between them. The germline CDR1 and CDR2 sequences are MNHEY and SVGAGI. This CDR3 reads CASSYNPSQASYEQYF. CDR3 bases: TGTGCCAGCAGTTATAACCCGTCACAGGCCTCCTACGAGCAGTACTTC.

This clone was seen only a few times. The V and J genes are TRBV29-1 and TRBJ2-1; 10 positions agree with TRBD2. The CDR3 runs 16 residues. Germline V lookup: CDR1 SQVTM, CDR2 ANQGSEA. V shed 3 bases, J shed 8 bases, and the junction held 13 bases outside the gene matches. CDR3 in amino acids: CSVDSEAGGPRHEQFF. CDR3 bases: TGCAGCGTTGACAGTGAAGCGGGAGGGCCGAGACATGAGCAGTTCTTC.